This T cell receptor (beta chain) derives from a study of blood T cell repertoires in COVID-19. Data came from immunoSEQ multiplex PCR; TCRdb stores just in-frame clones and leaves some out. The table includes over 85,000 clones, about 91% detected once. Per the germline V gene, CDR1 is LGHNA and CDR2 is YSLEER. The V and J ends lost 3 bases and 5 bases, in that order; junction bases with no gene match: 4. CDR3 size: 14 residues. The receptor was isolated from a human donor with active COVID-19. The donor label of this sample is uncertain. The source material was peripheral blood. The chain links TRBV4-3 to TRBJ2-7; TRBD2 aligns across 10 bases. The CDR3 coding sequence is TGCGCCAGCAGCCATAGCGGGGGGATGAACGAGCAGTACTTC. Its translation is CASSHSGGMNEQYF.